These T cell receptor beta chains were read from a single sample in a study of blood T cells in healthy people across ages. TCRdb itself ran the 5' RACE reads through MiXCR, one entry per CDR3 protein. This table has around 990,000 distinct CDR3 sequences, roughly 24% appearing once. The same sample was also used in a study of T cells of mothers and their children.

Sequenced input: blood. The source is a girl aged 2-9 years in good health. The CDR3 runs from the conserved cysteine through the conserved F or W. The D gene is left open where the match is weak. Some rows mark clone size as missing; the rest say once, few, many or name a class of expanded clone.

>NA|TRBJ2-7|TRBV20-1|NA
TGCAGTGCTATCGGTCAGCAAGGGGCCTACGAGCAGTACTTC
CSAIGQQGAYEQYF
>NA|TRBJ2-7|TRBV5-6|TRBD1
TGTGCCAGCAGCTGGGACAGGGGGTTTTATGAGCAGTACTTC
CASSWDRGFYEQYF
>few|TRBJ1-6|TRBV20-1|NA
TGCAGTGCTAGAGATAGGAGGGGTCCATATAATTCACCCCTCCACTTT
CSARDRRGPYNSPLHF
>NA|TRBJ2-1|TRBV7-2|TRBD2
TGTGCCAGCAGCTTAATTGGCGGGGGGAGGGATGAGCAGTTCTTC
CASSLIGGGRDEQFF
>NA|TRBJ2-7|TRBV29-1|NA
TGCAGCGTTGAAGACATTTCCTACGAGCAGTACTTC
CSVEDISYEQYF
>NA|TRBJ2-1|TRBV7-8|NA
TGTGCCACCTTATCGCCGGGACGGAGCCTCTCCTACAATGAGCAGTTCTTC
CATLSPGRSLSYNEQFF
>few|TRBJ1-6|TRBV27|NA
TGTGCCAGCAGTTTTGCGGCAGATAATTCACCCCTCCACTTT
CASSFAADNSPLHF
>many|TRBJ1-2|TRBV6-6|NA
TGTGCCAGCAGCTATGGACAGAACTCTCACTATGGCTACACCTTC
CASSYGQNSHYGYTF
>NA|TRBJ2-7|TRBV4-3|TRBD2
TGCGCCGGCAGCCAAGAGATGCTAGCGGGGGTCTACGAGCAGTACTTC
CAGSQEMLAGVYEQYF
>NA|TRBJ2-7|TRBV12-3/TRBV12-4|NA
TGTGCCAGCAGTTCCCTCCGGGGGAGGAACGAGCAGTACTTC
CASSSLRGRNEQYF
>few|TRBJ1-5|TRBV7-9|NA
TGTGCCAGCAGCCCTGGGACTGTTAGCAATCAGCCCCAGCATTTT
CASSPGTVSNQPQHF
>NA|TRBJ2-5|TRBV4-1|NA
TGCGCCAGCAGCCAAGAACCTAGTTTAGAGACCCAGTACTTC
CASSQEPSLETQYF
>NA|TRBJ2-2|TRBV7-9|NA
TGTGCCAGCAGCCATACGACCGTAATCTACACCGGGGAGCTGTTTTTT
CASSHTTVIYTGELFF
>few|TRBJ2-7|TRBV7-3|NA
TGTGCCAGCTCCGGCGGGGATAGCGCCTACGAGCAGTACTTC
CASSGGDSAYEQYF
>once|TRBJ2-7|TRBV28|NA
TGTGCCAGCAGTTTTTCCGACAGAGAGTTCTACGAGCAGTACTTC
CASSFSDREFYEQYF
>NA|TRBJ2-5|TRBV10-1|TRBD1
TGCGCCAGCAGTGAAGGGACAGGGGGAGAGACCCAGTACTTC
CASSEGTGGETQYF
>once|TRBJ1-1|TRBV12-3/TRBV12-4|NA
TGTGCCAGCAGTTTATTGGTGAGGGACACTGAAGCTTTCTTT
CASSLLVRDTEAFF
>few|TRBJ2-7|TRBV20-1|TRBD1
TGCAGTGCTAGCCGTCAGGGGGATAAAAGGTCCTACGAGCAGTACTTC
CSASRQGDKRSYEQYF
>NA|TRBJ2-1|TRBV6-2/TRBV6-3|TRBD2
TGTGCCAGCAGTTACTCGGGGACTAGCGGGGGGGCCGGGGAGCAGTTCTTC
CASSYSGTSGGAGEQFF
>NA|TRBJ2-7|TRBV28|NA
TGTGCCAGCAGGACGGACTTGGCGTCCTACGAGCAGTACTTC
CASRTDLASYEQYF
>NA|TRBJ2-3|TRBV10-3|NA
TGTGCCATCAGGGGGACTGGCACAGATACGCAGTATTTT
CAIRGTGTDTQYF
>NA|TRBJ2-6|TRBV7-2|NA
TGTGCCAGCAGCTCGTCATTGGTCCTGACTTTC
CASSSSLVLTF
>few|TRBJ2-1|TRBV12-3/TRBV12-4|TRBD2
TGTGCCAGCAGTTTCTCTAGCGGGGGCTACAATGAGCAGTTCTTC
CASSFSSGGYNEQFF
>few|TRBJ1-2|TRBV7-9|NA
TGTGCCAGCAGCTTTGGGATGGGCAGTGGCTACACCTTC
CASSFGMGSGYTF
>few|TRBJ2-3|TRBV7-9|NA
TGTGCCAGCAGCTTCGGGGGATACACAGATACGCAGTATTTT
CASSFGGYTDTQYF
>few|TRBJ2-3|TRBV7-9|NA
TGTGCCAGCAGCGAGAGGACACAAGGTGCAGATACGCAGTATTTT
CASSERTQGADTQYF
>NA|TRBJ1-4|TRBV12-3/TRBV12-4|NA
TGTGCCAGCAGTTTCCAGTCGCAGCTCAGCGAAAAACTGTTTTTT
CASSFQSQLSEKLFF
>NA|TRBJ1-3|TRBV6-1|NA
TGTGCCAGCAGTCAGACAGCTAACTCTGGAAACACCATATATTTT
CASSQTANSGNTIYF
>NA|TRBJ1-1|TRBV12-5|TRBD1
TGTGCTAGTGGTCCAACCACAGGGGTAGGGACTGAAGCTTTCTTT
CASGPTTGVGTEAFF
>NA|TRBJ2-4|TRBV19|TRBD1
TGTGCCAGTAGTATGCTTGGACAGGGGTTGAACATTCAGTACTTC
CASSMLGQGLNIQYF
>NA|TRBJ2-7|TRBV5-1|NA
TGCGCCAGCAGCAATACCACAAGATACGAGCAGTACTTC
CASSNTTRYEQYF
>few|TRBJ1-4|TRBV27|NA
TGTGCCAGCAGTTTCCCTAATGAAAAACTGTTTTTT
CASSFPNEKLFF
>NA|TRBJ2-2|TRBV29-1|NA
TGCAGCGTTGAATCGCTAAACACCGGGGAGCTGTTTTTT
CSVESLNTGELFF
>few|TRBJ2-2|TRBV6-5|NA
TGTGCCAGCAGTAAAGGGACACAGAACACCGGGGAGCTGTTTTTT
CASSKGTQNTGELFF
>NA|TRBJ2-3|TRBV3-1|NA
TGTGCCAGCAGCCAAGATAGGATCGCGCGGAACACAGATACGCAGTATTTT
CASSQDRIARNTDTQYF
>many|TRBJ2-7|TRBV12-3/TRBV12-4|TRBD1
TGTGCCAGCAGTTTGGGGACAGGGGACGAGCAGTACTTC
CASSLGTGDEQYF
>few|TRBJ1-3|TRBV19|NA
TGTGCCGCTGACTCAGGGGTCTCTGGAAACACCATATATTTT
CAADSGVSGNTIYF
>few|TRBJ2-7|TRBV7-8|NA
TGTGCCAGCAGCTTAGCGCGCCTAAACTCCTACGAGCAGTACTTC
CASSLARLNSYEQYF
>few|TRBJ2-1|TRBV27|NA
TGTGCCAGCGGGGCCCAAAAATACATTGAGCAGTTCTTC
CASGAQKYIEQFF
>NA|TRBJ1-4|TRBV6-1|NA
TGTGTATCTTCCGGGACACCTAATGAAAAACTGTTTTTT
CVSSGTPNEKLFF
>many|TRBJ2-5|TRBV7-3|NA
TGTGCCAGCAGCTCACGGACGAGGGAGACCCAGTACTTC
CASSSRTRETQYF
>NA|TRBJ2-3|TRBV7-3|TRBD2
TGTGCCAGCCAACAGGCGGGGGGGCATAAAGATACGCAGTATTTT
CASQQAGGHKDTQYF